This T cell receptor (beta chain) derives from a study of T cells in Graves' hyperthyroidism and ophthalmopathy. Hyperthyroidism patients were newly diagnosed, had disease duration under 2 months, and were aged 18 to 65 years. RNA transcripts gave rise to amplified TCR beta CDR3 regions. Researchers ran a first-round RT-PCR on the TCR CDR3 using the HTBI primer set. TCRdb passed the multiplex PCR reads through MiXCR, listing each CDR3 protein once. The table lists some 770,000 distinct CDR3 sequences, around 17% of them singletons. Germline V gene sequence: CDR1 MNHNS, CDR2 SASEGT. The CDR3 runs to 17 residues. V lost 3 bases and J lost 1, with 15 bases in between.

The source of this sequence is a man younger than 30 with Graves' hyperthyroidism. The chain employs TRBV6-1 and TRBJ2-2, with a possible D match to TRBD2 (7 bases). The specimen was blood. CDR3 amino acids: CASSDPGGALNTGELFF. CDR3 DNA sequence: TGTGCCAGCAGTGACCCTGGGGGGGCCCTGAACACCGGGGAGCTGTTTTTT.